Listed here is a single T cell receptor beta chain. These data belong to a study of T-cell reconstitution after alpha-beta-depleted transplantation in children. Germline trimming cut 3 bases from V and 3 bases from J; bases unmatched to any gene: 4. The CDR3 totals 15 residues. Researchers prepared the TCRbeta library using unique molecular identifiers, the study reports. TCRdb reanalysed the PCR reads using MiXCR and keeps one entry per CDR3 protein. The table includes 200,000 to 250,000 distinct CDR3 sequences, about 9.2% detected once. The source material was PBMCs from the stem cell graft donor, sampled from the stem cell graft. This chain uses TRBV12-3 or TRBV12-4 with TRBJ2-3, with 9 bases aligning to TRBD2. This receptor was obtained from a human donor who donated a stem cell graft to a child with acute lymphoblastic leukemia. The CDR3 reads CASSLMTSGTDTQYF. For the CDR3, the DNA is TGTGCCAGCAGTTTGATGACTAGCGGAACAGATACGCAGTATTTT.